The text below deals with one T cell receptor beta chain. Its antigen is as yet unknown. These data come from a study of PD-1 blockade in mismatch repair-deficient tumors. Study background: Enrolled about 2013-2017, patients had progressing, pretreated mismatch repair-deficient cancers of more than ten types.

Assay: immunoSEQ multiplex PCR; the TCRdb copy retains only in-frame clones and omits some. This table has about 34,000 clones, 65% to 85% appearing once. All patients were mismatch repair deficient, assessed by either PCR or immunohistochemistry. TCR sequencing covered a few patients who responded to pembrolizumab. Whole-study results and caveats: Tumor-resident clones, often absent from pretreatment blood, expanded after pembrolizumab and then contracted.

V lost 4 bases, J lost 4 bases, and 5 bases lay in between. CDR1 is LNHDA, CDR2 SQIVND, per germline (reference sequence). The CDR3 has 13 amino acids. The input for sequencing was PBMCs, taken around 6 weeks after starting pembrolizumab. The rearrangement joins TRBV19 to TRBJ1-6; no clear D. The source of this sequence is an adult with mismatch repair-deficient cancer. The CDR3 DNA reads TGTGCCAGTAGTACCAATTATAATTCACCCCTCCACTTT. It specifies CASSTNYNSPLHF.